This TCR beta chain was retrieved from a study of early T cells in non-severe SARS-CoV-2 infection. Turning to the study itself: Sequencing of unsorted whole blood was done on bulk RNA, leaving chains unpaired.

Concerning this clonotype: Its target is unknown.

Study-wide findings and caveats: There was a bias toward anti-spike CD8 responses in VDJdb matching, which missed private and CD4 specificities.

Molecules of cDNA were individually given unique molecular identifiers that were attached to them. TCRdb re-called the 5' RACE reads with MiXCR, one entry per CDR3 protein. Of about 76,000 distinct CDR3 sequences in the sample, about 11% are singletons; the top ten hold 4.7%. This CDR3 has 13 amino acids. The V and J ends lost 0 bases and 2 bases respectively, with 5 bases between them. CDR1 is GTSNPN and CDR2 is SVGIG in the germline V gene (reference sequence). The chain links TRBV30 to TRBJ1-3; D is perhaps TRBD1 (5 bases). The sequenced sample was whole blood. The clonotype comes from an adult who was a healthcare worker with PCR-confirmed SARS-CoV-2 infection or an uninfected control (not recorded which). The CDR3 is CAWSVRAGNTIYF. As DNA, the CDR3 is TGTGCCTGGAGTGTCAGGGCTGGAAACACCATATATTTT.